This T cell receptor beta chain came from a study of shared clonotypes between healthy human individuals (dated by TCRdb to between 2020 and 2021). For context, the study as a whole: A few men and a couple of women, aged 18 to 49 years, made up the cohort. For each donor, CD4 naive and CD4 memory were each run on three plates, CD8 naive on two plates, and CD8 memory on one plate. The study deeply sequenced blood TCR repertoires of five healthy adults to estimate repertoire size and the extent of clonotype sharing between individuals. Libraries were prepared and TCR repertoires were sequenced by different laboratories using diverse techniques, in order to increase sequencing depth and limit assay-specific biases. Per donor, leukapheresis produced somewhere between about 0.94 and 9.5 billion PBMCs. Here is what the overall study found, with its caveats: Naive subsets generally had larger estimated clonotype richness than memory subsets. Sampling was restricted to blood, and TCR repertoires in tissues likely differ from the TCR repertoires found in blood. Higher generation probabilities were observed for clonotypes shared by all four sorted-subset donors than for non-shared clonotypes. Incomplete sequencing was indicated by rarefaction of sorted-subset datasets, despite the large sequencing depth. Because the study included a small number of donors, the genetic and exposure-history diversity represented was limited. Across a handful of donors, roughly 5.1% of naive CD4, around 3.3% of naive CD8, roughly 2.3% of memory CD4, and roughly 0.4% of memory CD8 clonotypes were shared. Pairwise subsampling indicated that sequencing depth was expected to affect the degree of clonotype sharing among donors.

TCR CDR3 regions were amplified from genomic DNA by multiplex PCR using the deep immunoSEQ assay. Extracted genomic DNA from each cell subset was distributed evenly across all wells of several immunoSEQ 96-well plates, and each plate was treated as a replicate. For sorted subsets, roughly 190 ng of genomic DNA, equivalent to 30,000 or so T cell genomes, went into each replicate PCR. Purified libraries were measured with a Qubit 3.0 fluorometer, size-checked on a Bioanalyzer 2100, and measured again with the KAPA Library Quantification kit. A separate single-read 150-cycle Illumina NextSeq 550 flow cell was used to sequence each immunoSEQ 96-well plate. In the original analysis: Because the immunoSEQ output held only junctional sequences and lacked quality scores, the filtering could not match the filtering applied to full-length reads. To assign V/J genes and CDR3, sequences were annotated against IMGT germline references using PyIR, a Python wrapper for IgBLAST v1.9. Any read was removed if the V/J assignment was weak (E-value above 1e-6), the CDR3 was missing, or the read contained stop codons, out-of-frame junctions, or ambiguous translated residues. A V3J clonotype was defined by an identical inferred V gene, J gene, and CDR3 amino acid sequence. Percentage overlap between repertoires was computed as shared unique clonotypes divided by the size of the smaller repertoire. Richness of each repertoire was evaluated using RTK rarefaction, the Chao1 estimator, and Recon v2.1 estimates of unobserved clonotypes. OLGA was used to compute generation probabilities for all TCRbeta clonotypes that the gDNA method yielded from a handful of donors. As stored in TCRdb, this immuneACCESS dataset retains in-frame rearrangements with V and J assigned. A fraction of the clones does not appear; measured against another copy, unresolved V genes explain less than half of the discrepancy, and the remainder lacks a known reason. V and J calls and clone size follow that table, whereas D and trimming were derived from the DNA. This sample lists more than 2 million clones; 85% to 95% were detected once. 0.13% of the sample rests with the top ten.

A remark on this clone: Its binding antigen is unknown. Qualities for individual bases were not recorded, and no much larger clone is one base off.

The donors were healthy, HIV-negative adults with no recently reported acute infections or vaccinations. Every donor was a Caucasian adult living in Nashville, Tennessee, USA. CD4+ T cells were enriched through magnetic negative selection, after which naive cells were positively selected on CD45RA and the remaining negative fraction served as the memory subset. Blood was obtained by leukapheresis, after which PBMCs were separated by Ficoll-Histopaque density gradient centrifugation and cryopreserved in liquid nitrogen vapor phase. Analytical flow cytometry was used to check the purity and quantity of every magnetically sorted T cell population. Genomic DNA was isolated from every sorted fraction and measured by UV absorbance on a Nanodrop 2000c. Looking up the germline V gene yields CDR1 MGHRA and CDR2 YSYEKL. From its cysteine to its phenylalanine, the CDR3 spans 13 amino acids. Only CDR3 DNA remains: 39 bases, in frame from the first base. Cut back by 3 bases and 1 base, the V and J ends lie 5 bases apart.

The TCR was taken from a man between 18 and 29 years old in good health. Material for sequencing was naive CD4+ T cells sorted from blood. This specimen's cell subset or site label, per the study, means: CD45RA+ positively selected. The rearrangement combines TRBV4-1 with TRBJ2-3, with the D assignment possibly TRBD1 or TRBD2, given 5 matching bases for each. The CDR3 has the sequence CASSQGRTDTQYF. The DNA sequence is TGCGCCAGCAGCCAGGGACGCACAGATACGCAGTATTTT.